The source of this T cell receptor beta chain is a study of blood T cells in healthy people across ages. Next came a second PCR, run for about 6 to 11 cycles, which used a sample-barcoded 5' primer along with a J-beta primer mix. TCRdb re-derived calls from the 5' RACE reads in MiXCR, one entry per CDR3 protein. The sample lists around 990,000 distinct CDR3 sequences; approximately 25% were seen once. This clonotype was recorded a few times. Peripheral blood samples of around 9.3 milliliters were drawn from each donor. Isolation yielded PBMCs, at least 7 million per sample, in every case. Deletions cut 4 bases from V and 0 bases from J, with 13 bases between. There are 15 residues in the CDR3. The germline V gene has CDR1 SQVTM and CDR2 ANQGSEA. These data are also associated with another study on T cells of mothers and their children. This second report adds: The donors comprised several children and their three healthy Caucasian mothers. Each child contributed some 3 million TCR beta CDR3 reads, while each mother contributed over 8 million.

This sequence was found in a girl aged 2 to 9 in good health. The chain carries TRBV29-1 and TRBJ2-1, with D tentatively TRBD2 (5 bases). Sample: blood. The chain's CDR3 is CSVVGGSLSYNEQFF. CDR3 nucleotide sequence: TGCAGCGTTGTCGGTGGGAGTCTCTCCTACAATGAGCAGTTCTTC.